One and the same sample provided the 9 T cell receptor beta chains below, sequenced in a study of regulatory and conventional T cells in RAG deficiency. The sorted conventional CD4+ T cells were CD25-low and CD127-high, with genomic DNA sequenced. Generated by immunoSEQ multiplex PCR, the TCRdb table keeps only in-frame clones and is missing some. The repertoire holds some 22,000 clones, with around 92% as singletons. The sample also formed part of further work on regulatory T cells. Per that paper: Amplification used 52 TRBV primers and 13 TRBJ primers.

Sequencing input: CD4+ T cells sorted from blood. All receptors derive from a human donor in good health.

The chain is built from TRBV15 and TRBJ1-4; 10 bases are shared with TRBD1. V lost 4 bases and J lost 6; bases outside the gene matches: 5. The CDR3 has 15 amino acids. CDR1 is LNHNV and CDR2 is YYDKDF in the germline V gene (reference sequence). CDR3 bases: TGTGCCACCAGCACTCGGGACAGGGGTTATGAAAAACTGTTTTTT. This gives the protein CATSTRDRGYEKLFF.

The V call is TRBV30, the J call TRBJ2-2; D gene unclear. The CDR3 loop spans 12 amino acids. The germline gives CDR1 GTSNPN, CDR2 SVGIG (reference sequence). With 7 bases removed from V and 5 bases from J, the gap between germline ends came to 11 bases. DNA of the CDR3: TGTGCCTCCCGACGGTATACCGGGGAGCTGTTTTTT. Protein sequence: CASRRYTGELFF.

This clone appeared a single time. V usage is TRBV30 and J usage is TRBJ1-6, with 12 bases aligning to TRBD1. CDR3 length equals 14 residues. The J segment lost 8 bases and the V segment lost 3 bases, leaving 2 bases of the junction unmatched. Germline V gene lookup returns CDR1 GTSNPN and CDR2 SVGIG (reference sequence). The CDR3 reads CAWRGDRGHSPLHF. CDR3 DNA: TGTGCCTGGAGGGGGGACAGGGGGCATTCACCCCTCCACTTT.

This chain joins TRBV11-2 and TRBJ2-1, with D perhaps TRBD1 or TRBD2 (5 bases each). This CDR3 is built from 15 residues. V lost 8 bases and J 10 bases, leaving 24 bases between the germline ends. CDR1 is SGHAT, CDR2 FQNNGV, per germline. CDR3 amino acids: CASAKGPTSLWEQFF. The CDR3 DNA sequence: TGTGCCAGCGCAAAGGGACCCACCTCTCTCTGGGAGCAGTTCTTC.

V usage is TRBV27 and J usage is TRBJ2-7; D might be TRBD2 (6 bases). V was shortened by 6 bases and J by 6 bases, with 18 bases between the two germline ends. The CDR3 is 14 amino acids. Germline CDR1 is MNHEY and CDR2 is SMNVEV (reference sequence). The CDR3 here is CASRRSGEFSEQYF. The CDR3 coding sequence is TGTGCCAGCAGGCGATCGGGGGAGTTCTCCGAGCAGTACTTC.

The V call is TRBV18, the J call TRBJ2-5, with TRBD2 identical over 9 bases. CDR3 length: 15 residues. Germline V CDR1 and CDR2: KGHSH, LQKENI. V lost 5 bases, J lost 3 bases, and 7 bases stayed unmatched. CDR3 sequence reads: CASSTNQRGEETQYF. CDR3 coding DNA: TGTGCCAGCTCAACCAACCAGCGGGGGGAAGAGACCCAGTACTTC. Combining the CDR3 with reference TRBV18 and TRBJ2-5 gives the whole variable domain NAGVMQNPRHLVRRRGQEARLRCSPMKGHSHVYWYRQLPEEGLKFMVYLQKENIIDESGMPKERFSAEFPKEGPSILRIQQVVRGDSAAYFCASSTNQRGEETQYFGPGTRLLVL.

This chain uses TRBV30 with TRBJ2-1; 8 bases agree with TRBD2. Germline-derived CDR1 and CDR2 are GTSNPN and SVGIG (reference sequence). The CDR3 extends over 14 amino acids. J was trimmed by 0 bases and V by 2 bases; bases with no gene match: 0. The CDR3 nucleotides read TGTGCCTGGAGTCTAGCGGGCTCCTACAATGAGCAGTTCTTC. Translated: CAWSLAGSYNEQFF. Full variable domain (outside the CDR3, taken from reference TRBV30 and TRBJ2-1): SQTIHQWPATLVQPVGSPLSLECTVEGTSNPNLYWYRQAAGRGLQLLFYSVGIGQISSEVPQNLSASRPQDRQFILSSKKLLLSDSGFYLCAWSLAGSYNEQFFGPGTRLTVL.

The chain combines TRBV19 with TRBJ1-2; D is undetermined. The V gene's germline CDR1 is LNHDA and CDR2 SQIVND (reference sequence). V lost 3 bases to trimming and J lost 2 bases, with 7 bases between them. The CDR3 loop spans 13 amino acids. The CDR3 is CASSMLQNYGYTF. CDR3 bases: TGTGCCAGTAGTATGCTGCAGAACTATGGCTACACCTTC.

This clone is a singleton in its sample. The V gene is TRBV19, the J gene TRBJ1-1; TRBD1 might be the D (6 bases). The germline V gene has CDR1 LNHDA and CDR2 SQIVND (reference sequence). V lost 7 bases and J lost 3, with 9 bases in between. There are 12 residues in the CDR3. For the CDR3, the DNA is TGTGCCAGTACTCAGGGGTACACTGAAGCTTTCTTT. Translating gives CASTQGYTEAFF. The variable domain in full, with the rest retrieved from reference TRBV19 and TRBJ1-1, is DGGITQSPKYLFRKEGQNVTLSCEQNLNHDAMYWYRQDPGQGLRLIYYSQIVNDFQKGDIAEGYSVSREKKESFPLTVTSAQKNPTAFYLCASTQGYTEAFFGQGTRLTVV.